The 5 T cell receptor beta chains below all came from one sample that was sequenced in a study of cytomegalovirus exposure and HLA in healthy donors listed by TCRdb under 2017. To prepare the library, the immunoSEQ multiplex PCR assay was applied. For the multiplex PCR, a mixture combining 60 forward primers for TCR Vbeta segments and 13 reverse primers for TCR Jbeta segments was used. TCRdb holds this immuneACCESS table with in-frame rearrangements only. Some clones are missing; in checked studies, unresolved V genes explain under half, and the rest has no known cause. The sample includes some 140,000 clones, with about 85% observed a single time. Jointly, the top ten make up approximately 6.4% of the sample. The sequenced sample consisted of PBMCs. These receptors were collected from a woman in her twenties or thirties in good health and CMV-seropositive.

The chain recombines TRBV7-3 with TRBJ2-1; TRBD1 agrees at 9 bases. The CDR3 runs 16 residues. Trimming at V came to 4 bases and at J to 1 base, leaving 5 bases not matched to a gene. Germline V gene sequence: CDR1 SGHTA, CDR2 FQGTGA. The CDR3 sequence is CASSSTDRGSYNEQFF. The CDR3 coding sequence is TGTGCCAGCAGCTCTACGGACAGGGGATCCTACAATGAGCAGTTCTTC.

Turning to this clone: The DNA is omitted, as the CDR3 cannot be located on it reliably, and the CDR3 follows TCRdb's listing. The rearrangement links TRBV28 to TRBJ1-2; the table's D call TRBD1 went unverified against the DNA. CDR1 and CDR2 (germline): MDHEN, SYDVKM. Termini included, the CDR3 measures 12 amino acids. The CDR3 loop reads CASSSSTGEHTF.

The V gene is TRBV9, the J gene TRBJ2-1; D is unresolved. This CDR3 region has 13 residues. Looked up from germline, CDR1 is SGDLS and CDR2 is YYNGEE. The V and J ends lost 0 bases and 7 bases respectively, with 8 bases between them. CDR3 loop: CASSVDPRNEQFF. The DNA for the CDR3 is TGTGCCAGCAGCGTAGATCCCAGAAATGAGCAGTTCTTC.

The chain recombines TRBV5-1 with TRBJ1-4; no reliable D call. The germline V gene has CDR1 SGHRS and CDR2 YFSETQ. This CDR3 spans 18 amino acids. The V and J ends lost 1 base and 2 bases respectively, with 18 bases between them. CDR3: CASSLRPFSEGTNEKLFF. The CDR3 DNA reads TGCGCCAGCAGCTTGCGGCCATTTTCGGAGGGCACTAATGAAAAACTGTTTTTT.

The CDR3 nucleotides are TGTGCCAGTAGTGACCAAAGGGGGCAGCCCCAGCATTTT. Its translation: CASSDQRGQPQHF. The V gene is TRBV19, the J gene TRBJ1-5; weak D call: TRBD1 (6 bases). Germline assignment: CDR1 LNHDA and CDR2 SQIVND (reference sequence). This CDR3 comprises 13 residues. The V and J ends lost 5 bases and 7 bases respectively, with 12 bases between them.